This T cell receptor beta chain was obtained from a study of identical twins. Germline CDR1 LNHNV, CDR2 YYDKDF (reference sequence). Unmatched junction bases numbered 4, after V lost 8 bases and J lost 4 bases. This CDR3 spans 13 amino acids. Only healthy Caucasians were enrolled as donors. A universal primer binding site was introduced by template switching. The final cDNA contained unique molecular identifiers. MiXCR was run by TCRdb on the 5' RACE reads, yielding one entry per CDR3 protein. The sample has some 1,600,000 distinct CDR3 sequences, about 30% seen once. Study conclusions and caveats: Partly confounded zero-insertion analyses could result from invariant MAIT and iNKT cells.

For this clonotype: Its antigen is not identified.

The receptor comes from a newborn girl in good health. Material for sequencing was cord blood. The J gene is TRBJ1-5, the V gene TRBV15; 8 bases align to TRBD1. DNA for the CDR3: TGTGCCACCGGGACAGGCGTTAATCAGCCCCAGCATTTT. Its protein is CATGTGVNQPQHF.